The 8 T cell receptor beta chains in this list originate from one sample, sequenced in a study of blood T cell repertoires in COVID-19 (dated by TCRdb to 2020 to 2021). The receptor library was made with the immunoSEQ multiplex PCR assay. TCRdb obtained this table from immuneACCESS and retained in-frame rearrangements with V and J assigned. These tables miss some clones; where compared with another copy, unresolved V genes account for less than half of the shortfall, and the remainder is unexplained. The sample table contains about 180,000 clones; only one count was recorded for 80% to 90% of them. The ten biggest clones cover about 1.9% of the sample. The sample consisted of peripheral blood. These receptors all come from a man between 18 and 35 years old who had recovered from COVID-19.

The rearrangement joins TRBV3-1 (or the pseudogene TRBV3-2) to TRBJ2-1; TRBD2 aligns across 15 bases. V lost 3 bases to trimming and J lost 5 bases; unmatched junction nucleotides: 8. There are 18 residues in the CDR3. Per germline, CDR1 LGHDT and CDR2 YNNKEL (reference sequence). CDR3: CASSHPGTSGRSDNEQFF. The CDR3 DNA is TGTGCCAGCAGCCACCCCGGGACTAGCGGGAGGTCGGACAATGAGCAGTTCTTC.

The CDR3: CASSHPDRAYGYTF. CDR3 nucleotides: TGCGCCAGCAGCCACCCCGACAGGGCCTATGGCTACACCTTC. J is TRBJ1-2 and V is TRBV5-1, with 7 bases aligning to TRBD1. CDR1 and CDR2 from the germline V gene are SGHRS and YFSETQ. This CDR3 comprises 14 residues. The V gene end was trimmed by 4 bases and the J gene end by 4 bases; junction bases not matched to a gene: 7.

This chain links TRBV5-4 with TRBJ2-1; a weak D match, TRBD1 (6 bases). The germline V gene has CDR1 SGHNT and CDR2 YYREEE (reference sequence). The CDR3 sequence is 15 residues long. With 2 bases removed from V and 0 bases from J, the gap between germline ends came to 9 bases. Here the CDR3 reads CASSLGGYSYNEQFF. CDR3 nucleotides: TGTGCCAGCAGCTTAGGGGGATACTCCTACAATGAGCAGTTCTTC.

This clone came up a few times. V usage is TRBV5-5 and J usage is TRBJ1-2; possibly TRBD1 for D (5 bases). V was pared by 5 bases and J by 4 bases, with 15 bases between. Germline values: CDR1 SGHKS, CDR2 YYEKEE (reference sequence). CDR3 length equals 14 residues. The CDR3 DNA reads TGTGCCAGCAGAACTAGGGACTTGGGCTATGGCTACACCTTC. It translates to CASRTRDLGYGYTF.

The genes are TRBV5-1 and TRBJ1-4, with 9 bases matching TRBD1. This CDR3 region has 15 residues. Germline V CDR1 and CDR2: SGHRS, YFSETQ. J gave up 8 bases and V 0 bases, and 5 bases lay outside the gene matches. As DNA, the CDR3 is TGCGCCAGCAGCTTGGATAGACAGGGGGGAGAAAAACTGTTTTTT. As protein: CASSLDRQGGEKLFF.

CDR3: CASSTWDRGTDTQYF. As DNA, the CDR3 is TGTGCCAGCAGTACCTGGGACAGGGGTACAGATACGCAGTATTTT. The V call is TRBV28, the J call TRBJ2-3, with TRBD1 identical over 10 bases. CDR1 and CDR2 from the germline V gene are MDHEN and SYDVKM. Trimming removed 5 bases from V and 3 bases from J; junction bases left unmatched: 5. This CDR3 is 15 amino acids long. The variable domain in full, with the rest retrieved from reference TRBV28 and TRBJ2-3, is DVKVTQSSRYLVKRTGEKVFLECVQDMDHENMFWYRQDPGLGLRLIYFSYDVKMKEKGDIPEGYSVSREKKERFSLILESASTNQTSMYLCASSTWDRGTDTQYFGPGTRLTVL.

V gene TRBV2 combines with J gene TRBJ1-5; 12 positions agree with TRBD1. This CDR3 is 16 amino acids long. With 6 bases clipped from V and 1 base from J, the junction kept 4 bases outside the gene matches. CDR1 is SNHLY, CDR2 FYNNEI, per germline. The CDR3 DNA reads TGTGCCAGCAGCGGGACAGGGGGCTTGAGCAATCAGCCCCAGCATTTT. Translating gives CASSGTGGLSNQPQHF. The full variable domain, rest sourced from reference TRBV2 and TRBJ1-5, is EPEVTQTPSHQVTQMGQEVILRCVPISNHLYFYWYRQILGQKVEFLVSFYNNEISEKSEIFDDQFSVERPDGSNFTLKIRSTKLEDSAMYFCASSGTGGLSNQPQHFGDGTRLSIL.

This chain links TRBV6-6 with TRBJ2-5; D remains ambiguous. Looked up from germline, CDR1 is MNHNY and CDR2 is SVGAGI (reference sequence). V lost 2 bases and J 7 bases, leaving 11 bases between the germline ends. There are 13 residues in the CDR3. The DNA of the CDR3 is TGTGCCAGCAGTTACCCCGGAGAAGGGACCCAGTACTTC. It yields the protein CASSYPGEGTQYF.